Shown below are 23 T cell receptor beta chains from a single sample sequenced in a study of T cells after yellow fever vaccination. TCRdb fed the 5' RACE reads into MiXCR, producing one record per CDR3 protein. The sample lists roughly 120,000 distinct CDR3 sequences, about 6.8% seen once, with 2.7% in the top ten. The starting material was CD4+ T cells sorted from PBMCs, obtained roughly 46 days after the first yellow fever vaccination. Receptors originate from a man younger than 35 who received the YFV17D yellow fever vaccine.

The sample holds many counts of this clonotype. The chain uses TRBV7-2 and TRBJ1-3; D is unresolved. Per the germline V gene, CDR1 is SGHTA and CDR2 is FQGNSA. This CDR3 region has 12 residues. Trimming left V 5 bases short and J 11 bases short, with 13 bases between. The CDR3 region has the DNA TGTGCCAGCAGCACCACCCGCACATCCATATATTTT. This codes for CASSTTRTSIYF. The variable domain in full, completed from reference TRBV7-2 and TRBJ1-3, reads GAGVSQSPSNKVTEKGKDVELRCDPISGHTALYWYRQSLGQGLEFLIYFQGNSAPDKSGLPSDRFSAERTGGSVSTLTIQRTQQEDSAVYLCASSTTRTSIYFGEGSWLTVV.

This clonotype was detected ten times or more. The gene calls are TRBV5-1 and TRBJ2-5; perhaps D is TRBD1 or TRBD2 (5 bases each). Trimming cost V 4 bases and J 0 bases, with 13 bases left between them. Germline V gives CDR1 SGHRS, CDR2 YFSETQ. This CDR3 comprises 15 residues. The CDR3 is CASSRLPGHQETQYF. The CDR3 DNA is TGCGCCAGCAGCAGATTACCGGGACACCAAGAGACCCAGTACTTC.

This clonotype was recorded many times. CDR3 nucleotides: TGTGCCAGCAGTTCTCCACGGACGCCCCAGCATTTT. Its protein is CASSSPRTPQHF. V usage is TRBV6-5 and J usage is TRBJ1-5, with D hard to call. CDR1 MNHEY and CDR2 SVGAGI come from the germline V gene. V was clipped by 4 bases and J by 9 bases, with 10 bases between them. The CDR3 runs 12 residues.

With respect to this clonotype: This may arise from a read error, as a much more abundant clone is one base away. The genes are TRBV10-3 and TRBJ1-1; D is unresolved. The CDR3 extends over 13 amino acids. The V and J ends lost 8 bases and 1 base respectively, with 11 bases between them. Germline lookup yields CDR1 ENHRY and CDR2 SYGVKD. The CDR3 here is CAILVQTNTEAFF. The CDR3 DNA reads TGTGCCATCCTAGTACAGACGAACACTGAAGCTTTCTTT.

The chain uses TRBV12-3 or TRBV12-4 and TRBJ1-6; D not certain. V was cut by 3 bases and J by 11 bases, with 11 bases left in between. The CDR3 has 13 amino acids. The CDR3 here is CASSFGRPAPLHF. The CDR3 DNA is TGTGCCAGCAGTTTCGGCAGGCCGGCACCCCTCCACTTT.

This clonotype was observed many times. The rearrangement uses TRBV5-1 and TRBJ2-7; no clear D. CDR3 length: 14 amino acids. V lost 4 bases, J lost 5 bases, and 16 bases lay in between. Germline V gives CDR1 SGHRS, CDR2 YFSETQ. As DNA, the CDR3 is TGCGCCAGCAGCCCGCTCCCAACATATCACGAGCAGTACTTC. It yields the protein CASSPLPTYHEQYF.

This clonotype was picked up many times. This sequence joins TRBV6-1 and TRBJ2-5; weak D call: TRBD1 (5 bases). Trimming took off 9 bases at V and 5 bases at J, with 16 bases between the two ends. The CDR3 covers 13 residues. The germline gives CDR1 MNHNS, CDR2 SASEGT. The CDR3 DNA sequence: TGTGCCAGAAAAAAGACAGCTGCGGAGACCCAGTACTTC. It specifies CARKKTAAETQYF.

At least ten counts were recorded for this clonotype. J is TRBJ1-5 and V is TRBV7-2; a weak D match, TRBD1 (6 bases). This CDR3 is 15 amino acids long. Trimming took off 4 bases at V and 2 bases at J, with 12 bases between the two ends. Germline V CDR1 and CDR2: SGHTA, FQGNSA. In DNA form, the CDR3 reads TGTGCCAGCAGCTCCAGCAGGGGTGGCAATCAGCCCCAGCATTTT. Its translation is CASSSSRGGNQPQHF.

This clonotype was observed at least ten times. This sequence joins TRBV27 and TRBJ2-3; D could derive from TRBD1 or TRBD2 (6 bases each). Germline CDR1 reads MNHEY; CDR2 reads SMNVEV (reference sequence). The V end was cut by 3 bases, the J end by 4 bases, with 14 bases between. The CDR3 covers 15 residues. The CDR3 nucleotides are TGTGCCAGCAGTTTGACAGGAGGGCGCCCAGATACGCAGTATTTT. Translating gives CASSLTGGRPDTQYF.

This clonotype was counted at least ten times. The chain is built from TRBV12-3 or TRBV12-4 and TRBJ2-5, with D unresolved. V lost 0 bases to trimming and J lost 1 base, with 0 bases between them. This CDR3 is built from 12 residues. The CDR3 DNA follows: TGTGCCAGCAGTTTAGCCCAAGAGACCCAGTACTTC. Translated, it gives CASSLAQETQYF.

The chain is built from TRBV4-1 and TRBJ2-2, with D possibly matching TRBD2 (6 bases). The CDR3 runs 16 residues. Trimming removed 0 bases from V and 5 bases from J, with 13 bases in between. From germline, CDR1 is MGHRA and CDR2 YSYEKL. CDR3 nucleotide sequence: TGCGCCAGCAGCCAAGAGGGGGGTAGTATTACCGGGGAGCTGTTTTTT. Translation gives CASSQEGGSITGELFF.

The CDR3 region has the DNA TGTGCCAGCAGCTTAGCCAGGTCCTACGAGCAGTACTTC. Protein: CASSLARSYEQYF. The chain employs TRBV7-2 and TRBJ2-7; D uncertain. Trimming left V 0 bases short and J 1 base short, with 4 bases between. The germline gives CDR1 SGHTA, CDR2 FQGNSA. This CDR3 region has 13 residues.

This clonotype came up many times. The rearrangement uses TRBV6-6 and TRBJ1-5; D is ambiguous. V lost 3 bases to trimming and J lost 6 bases, with 6 bases between them. This CDR3 is 12 amino acids long. Germline CDR1 MNHNY, CDR2 SVGAGI (reference sequence). CDR3 nucleotide sequence: TGTGCCAGCAGTTATGTTGGTCAGCCCCAGCATTTT. It specifies CASSYVGQPQHF.

A note on this clonotype: A much larger clone differs from this one at a single base, so this may be a read error. The chain joins TRBV20-1 to TRBJ2-5; D might be TRBD1 or TRBD2, each matching 5 bases. V was shortened by 7 bases and J by 9 bases, with 18 bases between the two germline ends. This CDR3 is 12 amino acids long. Germline V lookup: CDR1 DFQATT, CDR2 SNEGSKA (reference sequence). CDR3 in DNA: TGCAGTGTTATCGGGACCCCGGAGGCCCAGTACTTC. Translating gives CSVIGTPEAQYF.

This clonotype was counted ten times or more. This chain joins TRBV6-5 and TRBJ1-1; a possible D gene is TRBD1 (6 bases). There are 15 residues in the CDR3. Trimming took off 2 bases at V and 2 bases at J, with 12 bases between the two ends. Germline V lookup: CDR1 MNHEY, CDR2 SVGAGI. Here the CDR3 reads CASSYHTGPNTEAFF. DNA for the CDR3: TGTGCCAGCAGTTACCATACAGGGCCTAACACTGAAGCTTTCTTT.

This clonotype has a single count. A read error may be the cause here, since a much bigger clone is one base away. The chain uses TRBV15 and TRBJ2-1; 11 nucleotides match TRBD2. Germline assignment: CDR1 LNHNV and CDR2 YYDKDF (reference sequence). The CDR3 length is 17 residues. Here the CDR3 reads CATRRRPTSGGHNEQFF. The CDR3 DNA reads as TGTGCCACCCGCAGGAGGCCTACTAGCGGGGGTCACAATGAGCAGTTCTTC.

Concerning this clonotype: Being one base from a much bigger clone, this may be a read error. This chain joins TRBV29-1 and TRBJ2-1, with 7 bases identical to TRBD1. Germline CDR1 is SQVTM and CDR2 is ANQGSEA. The CDR3 has 12 amino acids. The V gene end was trimmed by 7 bases and the J gene end by 6 bases; junction bases not matched to a gene: 6. The CDR3 spells CSGDSEGNEQFF. The DNA of the CDR3 is TGCAGCGGGGACAGTGAAGGCAATGAGCAGTTCTTC.

This clonotype was detected ten times or more. This sequence joins TRBV7-9 and TRBJ1-1, with D possibly TRBD1 on 5 matching bases. The CDR3 has 13 amino acids. Deletions cut 5 bases from V and 4 bases from J, with 11 bases between. Germline CDR1 is SEHNR and CDR2 is FQNEAQ (reference sequence). The CDR3 nucleotides are TGTGCCAGCAGCCCAACAGGTCTCACTGAAGCTTTCTTT. Its protein product is CASSPTGLTEAFF.

The chain is built from TRBV5-6 and TRBJ1-5; no clear D gene. V shed 0 bases and J shed 4 bases, with 14 bases lying between them. The CDR3 consists of 16 residues. Germline CDR1 and CDR2: SGHDT and YYEEEE. The CDR3, as DNA: TGTGCCAGCAGCTTGGGTTGGAGAGGCCTTAATCAGCCCCAGCATTTT. Translating it yields CASSLGWRGLNQPQHF.

In its sample, this clonotype was seen many times. The chain is built from TRBV28 and TRBJ2-7; TRBD2 matches 8 bases. The V segment lost 5 bases and the J segment 1 base; nucleotides outside the gene matches: 10. The CDR3 spans 16 residues. Germline V gene data show CDR1 as MDHEN and CDR2 as SYDVKM. The chain's CDR3 is CASSPSGAGGSYEQYF. The CDR3 DNA reads as TGTGCCAGCAGTCCCTCCGGGGCGGGGGGTTCCTACGAGCAGTACTTC.

This clonotype was counted at least ten times. This chain joins TRBV12-3 or TRBV12-4 and TRBJ2-3; 10 bases line up with TRBD1. The CDR3 contains 14 residues. The V and J ends lost 6 bases and 6 bases, in that order; junction bases with no gene match: 6. The CDR3 protein is CASSPGQGFDTQYF. The CDR3 DNA reads TGTGCCAGCAGCCCGGGACAGGGGTTCGATACGCAGTATTTT.

This chain connects TRBV20-1 to TRBJ2-3, with D possibly TRBD2 on 6 matching bases. The germline V gene has CDR1 DFQATT and CDR2 SNEGSKA (reference sequence). This CDR3 region has 15 residues. Deletions cut 6 bases from V and 0 bases from J, with 16 bases between. CDR3: CSAQRGMQSTDTQYF. The CDR3 coding sequence is TGCAGTGCCCAACGGGGGATGCAGAGCACAGATACGCAGTATTTT.

There are many counts of this clonotype. The V and J genes are TRBV20-1 and TRBJ1-2, with 8 bases aligning to TRBD1. The CDR3 sequence is 13 residues long. Unmatched junction bases numbered 6, after V lost 6 bases and J lost 3 bases. Germline V gives CDR1 DFQATT, CDR2 SNEGSKA (reference sequence). The DNA for the CDR3 is TGCAGTGCACACAACAGGGGGGACTATGGCTACACCTTC. Translation gives CSAHNRGDYGYTF.